One sample yielded the 18 T cell receptor beta chains listed below, sequenced in a study of response to subunit inactivated influenza vaccine. TCRdb called the RT-PCR reads again in MiXCR, with one record for every CDR3 protein. The table lists fewer than 750,000 distinct CDR3 sequences, 14% of them singletons, with roughly 11% in the top ten. The sample in question was PBMCs from blood, obtained roughly 13 days after vaccination. The source of these receptors is a man over 45 who received an inactivated influenza vaccine.

This rearrangement joins TRBV12-3 or TRBV12-4 to TRBJ2-3, with a weak D call TRBD1 (6 bases). The ends were cut back, 3 bases at V and 0 bases at J, with 16 bases in the middle. This CDR3 has 17 residues. The CDR3 spells CASSFRGHLQSTDTQYF. The DNA for the CDR3 is TGTGCCAGCAGTTTTCGGGGACACCTCCAGAGCACAGATACGCAGTATTTT.

The chain employs TRBV11-2 and TRBJ2-7, with a tentative D call TRBD2 (6 bases). The CDR3 contains 14 residues. V shed 5 bases and J shed 5 bases, with 16 bases lying between them. Germline V lookup: CDR1 SGHAT, CDR2 FQNNGV. Written as DNA, the CDR3 is TGTGCCAGCAGCCCGGGGACTGTGAAAAACGAGCAGTACTTC. Translating it yields CASSPGTVKNEQYF.

This chain uses TRBV7-7 with TRBJ2-3, with TRBD1 as a possible D gene (5 bases). V was clipped by 1 base and J by 1 base, with 18 bases between them. This CDR3 is built from 18 residues. CDR1 and CDR2 (germline): SSHAT, FNYEAQ (reference sequence). The CDR3 spells CASSLGYRGSARTDTQYF. Here the CDR3 DNA reads TGTGCCAGCAGCTTAGGATATAGGGGATCCGCCCGCACAGATACGCAGTATTTT.

Points on this clonotype: An end of the junction does not agree with germline; a read error may underlie this. This chain uses TRBV7-9 with TRBJ1-5, with TRBD1 matching 7 bases. CDR3 length equals 12 residues. The germline V gene encodes CDR1 SEHNR and CDR2 FQNEAQ (reference sequence). The CDR3 DNA reads as TGTGCCAGCAGCTGGGGGGACAGTGTCTTAAATTTT. Encoded protein: CASSWGDSVLNF.

This clonotype has ten or more counts. This chain joins TRBV29-1 and TRBJ2-5; 8 bases agree with TRBD1. V was clipped by 0 bases and J by 4 bases; unmatched bases: 7. The CDR3 is 15 residues long. Germline CDR1 is SQVTM and CDR2 is ANQGSEA. The CDR3 DNA follows: TGCAGCGTTGAAGATCGAGGACAGGGTCGAGAGACCCAGTACTTC. This gives the protein CSVEDRGQGRETQYF.

This clonotype was picked up many times. This chain links TRBV10-3 with TRBJ2-7; 10 nucleotides align to TRBD1. The CDR3 spans 15 residues. Germline values: CDR1 ENHRY, CDR2 SYGVKD. V shed 4 bases and J 5 bases; nucleotides not matched to a gene: 8. The CDR3 bases are TGTGCCATCAGTGCCTGGGACAGGGGTTCCAACGAGCAGTACTTC. Translated, it gives CAISAWDRGSNEQYF.

In its sample, this clonotype was seen a few times. V is TRBV4-3 and J is TRBJ2-2; perhaps TRBD2 as D (5 bases). Trimming took 2 bases from V and 1 from J, leaving 5 bases between them. The CDR3 runs to 14 residues. CDR1 LGHNA and CDR2 YSLEER come from the germline V gene. The chain's CDR3 is CASSQSGNTGELFF. In DNA, the CDR3 is TGCGCCAGCAGCCAAAGCGGGAACACCGGGGAGCTGTTTTTT.

This clonotype was seen many times. The chain recombines TRBV6-5 with TRBJ1-2; D is undetermined. Germline CDR1 is MNHEY and CDR2 is SVGAGI. CDR3 length: 14 amino acids. Trimming took off 2 bases at V and 4 bases at J, with 11 bases between the two ends. CDR3: CASSYLQSGYGYTF. The CDR3 coding sequence is TGTGCCAGCAGTTACCTACAGTCCGGCTATGGCTACACCTTC.

The genes are TRBV28 and TRBJ2-7; D is possibly TRBD2 (5 bases). CDR3 length: 16 amino acids. Germline CDR1 MDHEN, CDR2 SYDVKM. The V and J ends lost 4 bases and 0 bases respectively, with 16 bases between them. The chain's CDR3 is CASSSSGGLDSYEQYF. In nucleotides, the CDR3 is TGTGCCAGCAGTTCCTCCGGCGGACTTGACTCCTACGAGCAGTACTTC.

This clonotype appeared a few times. The chain combines TRBV7-2 with TRBJ2-1; D is ambiguous. This CDR3 contains 14 residues. V lost 3 bases, J lost 8 bases, and 14 bases lay in between. The germline V gene has CDR1 SGHTA and CDR2 FQGNSA. The CDR3: CASSFQMPPDEQFF. In DNA, the CDR3 is TGTGCCAGCAGCTTTCAGATGCCCCCCGATGAGCAGTTCTTC.

Ten or more counts support this clonotype. The chain uses TRBV4-2 and TRBJ1-1; 9 bases match TRBD1. The CDR3 is 15 residues long. Germline V gene data show CDR1 as LGHNA and CDR2 as YNFKEQ. J lost 5 bases, V lost 2 bases, and 6 bases had no gene match. In DNA, the CDR3 is TGTGCCAGCAGCCAACGCGACAGGGGGAAAACTGAAGCTTTCTTT. Protein product: CASSQRDRGKTEAFF.

The V gene is TRBV11-2, the J gene TRBJ1-2; D not certain. V dropped 6 bases and J dropped 4 bases, with 15 bases sitting between them. CDR1 SGHAT and CDR2 FQNNGV come from the germline V gene. CDR3 length: 14 residues. The CDR3 sequence is CASRHPGRLYGYTF. The CDR3 DNA reads as TGTGCCAGCAGACATCCCGGCAGGCTCTATGGCTACACCTTC.

At least ten counts were recorded for this clonotype. The gene calls are TRBV6-2 or TRBV6-3 and TRBJ2-2, with 9 bases fitting TRBD1. There are 16 residues in the CDR3. V trimming: 0 bases; J trimming: 6 bases; junction bases outside the gene matches: 5. Germline CDR1 and CDR2: MNHEY and SVGEGT. In DNA form, the CDR3 reads TGTGCCAGCAGTTACTCTCGGGACAGGGTCCCCGGGGAGCTGTTTTTT. It encodes CASSYSRDRVPGELFF.

This clonotype was seen a handful of times. V is TRBV11-2 and J is TRBJ1-2; D gene uncertain. Germline V gene lookup returns CDR1 SGHAT and CDR2 FQNNGV. V dropped 4 bases and J dropped 4 bases, with 7 bases sitting between them. There are 12 residues in the CDR3. CDR3 in amino acids: CASSSESYGYTF. CDR3 DNA: TGTGCCAGCAGCTCGGAAAGCTATGGCTACACCTTC.

Ten or more counts support this clonotype. The rearrangement joins TRBV29-1 to TRBJ2-7; D not certain. Germline V gene sequence: CDR1 SQVTM, CDR2 ANQGSEA. The CDR3 totals 13 residues. Trimming cost V 0 bases and J 1 base, with 7 bases left between them. DNA of the CDR3: TGCAGCGTTGAAGAGGCCAGTTCCTACGAGCAGTACTTC. It is translated as CSVEEASSYEQYF.

This clonotype occurred a few times. The CDR3 DNA reads as TGTGCCAGCAGCTGGGCTAGCGGGGGGGCCAATGAGCAGTTCTTC. Its protein is CASSWASGGANEQFF. This sequence joins TRBV7-2 and TRBJ2-1, with TRBD2 matching 12 bases. CDR3 length: 15 amino acids. Trimming took 4 bases from V and 6 from J; bases not matched to a gene: 4. Germline loops: CDR1 SGHTA, CDR2 FQGNSA.

The J gene is TRBJ2-1, the V gene TRBV5-6; D perhaps matches TRBD1 (5 bases). V gave up 1 base and J gave up 9 bases, with 11 bases separating them. This CDR3 region has 13 residues. Germline-derived CDR1 and CDR2 are SGHDT and YYEEEE. The CDR3 reads CASSLPGYSEQFF. CDR3 DNA: TGTGCCAGCAGCTTGCCAGGGTATAGTGAGCAGTTCTTC.

This clonotype was observed a handful of times. This sequence joins TRBV20-1 and TRBJ2-7; no firm D call. Trimming took 4 bases from V and 4 from J, leaving 20 bases between them. CDR3 length: 15 residues. Germline assignment: CDR1 DFQATT and CDR2 SNEGSKA (reference sequence). Here the CDR3 reads CSATPLVLDGYEQYF. The CDR3 DNA reads as TGCAGTGCTACCCCCTTAGTTTTGGACGGGTACGAGCAGTACTTC.